These 7 T cell receptor beta chains originate from one sample sequenced in a study of blood T cell repertoires in COVID-19. Clones were sequenced by immunoSEQ multiplex PCR, and TCRdb holds only the in-frame ones, with some missing. The profile shows about 210,000 clones, about 85% of them singletons. Specimen: peripheral blood. Source of these receptors: a woman older than 75 with acute or convalescent COVID-19.

With regard to this clone: Sequence at one end of the junction differs from germline and may be a read error. The rearrangement joins TRBV10-3 to TRBJ2-7; no definite D call. Germline values: CDR1 ENHRY, CDR2 SYGVKD. CDR3 length: 12 amino acids. CDR3 nucleotides: TGTGCCATCAGTGAGTCGACGAGACAACAAGACTTC. This codes for CAISESTRQQDF.

The chain has TRBV28 and TRBJ2-7; D possibly corresponds to TRBD2 (5 bases). Germline CDR1 is MDHEN and CDR2 is SYDVKM. The CDR3 totals 15 residues. V gave up 5 bases and J gave up 0 bases, with 14 bases separating them. The CDR3 DNA follows: TGTGCCAGCAGTCCGTGGGGAGAGAGCTCCTACGAGCAGTACTTC. It yields the protein CASSPWGESSYEQYF.

This sequence joins TRBV12-5 and TRBJ1-2; tentatively, D is TRBD1 (6 bases). The CDR3 length is 14 residues. V was pared by 7 bases and J by 6 bases, with 18 bases between. CDR1 and CDR2 (germline): LGHNT, FRNRAP. The CDR3 DNA is TGTGCTAGTGCAGGGGACGGCTCGCTGGATGGCTACACCTTC. It codes for CASAGDGSLDGYTF.

The chain links TRBV7-2 to TRBJ2-7; tentatively, D is TRBD2 (5 bases). V lost 2 bases and J 7 bases, leaving 12 bases between the germline ends. Germline V gene lookup returns CDR1 SGHTA and CDR2 FQGNSA. The CDR3 length is 13 residues. The CDR3 nucleotides are TGTGCCAGCAGCTTAAAGGGAGTGGGGGAGCAGTACTTC. Protein: CASSLKGVGEQYF.

The chain is built from TRBV6-5 and TRBJ1-2, with D perhaps TRBD1 (5 bases). The CDR3 sequence is 15 residues long. V dropped 6 bases and J dropped 1 base, with 15 bases sitting between them. Looked up from germline, CDR1 is MNHEY and CDR2 is SVGAGI. The CDR3 loop reads CASRDKSYSNYGYTF. As DNA, the CDR3 is TGTGCCAGCAGGGACAAGAGTTACAGTAACTATGGCTACACCTTC.

This clone turned up a few times. The CDR3 here is CASSRTGGASTEAFF. In nucleotides, the CDR3 is TGTGCCAGCAGCAGGACAGGGGGCGCTTCCACTGAAGCTTTCTTT. The V call is TRBV7-3, the J call TRBJ1-1; 11 bases align to TRBD1. From germline, CDR1 is SGHTA and CDR2 FQGTGA. CDR3 length equals 15 residues. Losses at the gene ends were 5 bases for V and 4 bases for J; bases not matched to a gene: 6.

The rearrangement joins TRBV29-1 to TRBJ2-1; the match to TRBD1 covers 7 bases. This CDR3 is built from 15 residues. Losses at the gene ends were 7 bases for V and 7 bases for J; bases not matched to a gene: 16. CDR1 and CDR2 from the germline V gene are SQVTM and ANQGSEA. The CDR3 nucleotides read TGCAGCGCACGGACAGGTTTAATTCAACGGAATGAGCAGTTCTTC. Its protein is CSARTGLIQRNEQFF.